These 32 T cell receptor beta chains came from one sample sequenced in a study of T cell responses to AZD1222 COVID-19 vaccine. Sequenced by immunoSEQ multiplex PCR; TCRdb stores in-frame clones only, minus some. The sample has under 150,000 clones; roughly 91% are singletons. The input for sequencing was peripheral blood, taken on day 0 of AZD1222 vaccination. These receptors were collected from an adult in good health.

The gene calls are TRBV15 and TRBJ1-1, with unresolved D. The ends were cut back, 0 bases at V and 3 bases at J, with 14 bases in the middle. The germline V gene encodes CDR1 LNHNV and CDR2 YYDKDF (reference sequence). CDR3 length equals 16 residues. The CDR3 DNA is TGTGCCACCAGCAGAGATATAGGGCGGGGAGACACTGAAGCTTTCTTT. Translation gives CATSRDIGRGDTEAFF.

V gene TRBV30 combines with J gene TRBJ1-1, with TRBD1 matching 8 bases. Trimming removed 7 bases from V and 2 bases from J; junction bases left unmatched: 9. CDR1 is GTSNPN, CDR2 SVGIG, per germline (reference sequence). The CDR3 has 14 amino acids. CDR3 coding DNA: TGTGCCTTGACAGGGGTCGCGGAAAACACTGAAGCTTTCTTT. This translates into CALTGVAENTEAFF.

In this sample, this clone turned up once. V usage is TRBV15 and J usage is TRBJ2-3; possibly TRBD1 for D (5 bases). Germline loops: CDR1 LNHNV, CDR2 YYDKDF (reference sequence). Trimming removed 3 bases at V and 4 bases at J, with 20 bases between. The CDR3 spans 17 residues. The CDR3 DNA follows: TGTGCCACCAGCAGCGATGGGGCGTCCTCTGAGGCAGATACGCAGTATTTT. Translated, it gives CATSSDGASSEADTQYF. Full variable domain (remainder filled in from reference TRBV15 and TRBJ2-3): DAMVIQNPRYQVTQFGKPVTLSCSQTLNHNVMYWYQQKSSQAPKLLFHYYDKDFNNEADTPDNFQSRRPNTSFCFLDIRSPGLGDTAMYLCATSSDGASSEADTQYFGPGTRLTVL.

The chain is built from TRBV5-1 and TRBJ2-2; unclear D gene. V lost 0 bases to trimming and J lost 5 bases, with 5 bases between them. The CDR3 sequence is 13 residues long. In germline, CDR1 is SGHRS, CDR2 YFSETQ. The CDR3 here is CASSLGGTGELFF. DNA for the CDR3: TGCGCCAGCAGCTTGGGGGGTACCGGGGAGCTGTTTTTT.

This chain connects TRBV27 to TRBJ1-3; 7 bases match TRBD1. The CDR3 spans 19 residues. The germline gives CDR1 MNHEY, CDR2 SMNVEV (reference sequence). V lost 6 bases, J lost 0 bases, and 17 bases stayed unmatched. CDR3 coding DNA: TGTGCCAGCAGCCAAAACTCACAGGGGACCTCTACCTCTGGAAACACCATATATTTT. It yields the protein CASSQNSQGTSTSGNTIYF.

A word on this clone: The same CDR3 also results from other DNA sequences found in this sample. The chain is built from TRBV3-1 (or the pseudogene TRBV3-2) and TRBJ2-1; D may match TRBD1 or TRBD2 (6 bases each). V dropped 1 base and J dropped 1 base, with 11 bases sitting between them. This CDR3 is built from 16 residues. The V gene's germline CDR1 is LGHDT and CDR2 YNNKEL (reference sequence). CDR3 in amino acids: CASSQVGGGSYNEQFF. CDR3 coding DNA: TGTGCCAGCAGCCAAGTTGGAGGGGGGTCCTACAATGAGCAGTTCTTC.

V and J are TRBV16 and TRBJ2-7, with D possibly matching TRBD2 (6 bases). Germline CDR1 reads KGHSY; CDR2 reads FQNENV. The CDR3 consists of 14 residues. V lost 0 bases to trimming and J lost 5 bases, with 11 bases between them. The CDR3 reads CASSQSTGENEQYF. CDR3 sequence (DNA): TGTGCCAGCAGCCAATCCACGGGAGAAAACGAGCAGTACTTC.

The V call is TRBV5-1, the J call TRBJ2-3; 9 nucleotides line up with TRBD2. The trim removed 0 bases at V and 3 bases at J, leaving 5 bases unmatched. The CDR3 runs to 16 residues. Per the germline V gene, CDR1 is SGHRS and CDR2 is YFSETQ. The CDR3 DNA reads as TGCGCCAGCAGCTTGGCCGGCGGGAGGGCTACAGATACGCAGTATTTT. It specifies CASSLAGGRATDTQYF.

CDR3 protein: CASSLAPSDMNTEAFF. The CDR3 bases are TGCGCCAGCAGCTTGGCCCCCTCTGATATGAACACTGAAGCTTTCTTT. This chain connects TRBV5-1 to TRBJ1-1; D call uncertain. CDR3 length: 16 residues. Per the germline V gene, CDR1 is SGHRS and CDR2 is YFSETQ. Trimming shortened V by 0 bases and J by 0 bases, and 12 bases separated the two germline ends.

This clone was seen once. The chain couples TRBV29-1 to TRBJ2-3, with D possibly TRBD2 on 6 matching bases. The germline gives CDR1 SQVTM, CDR2 ANQGSEA. This CDR3 contains 14 residues. Deletions cut 7 bases from V and 2 bases from J, with 16 bases between. CDR3 sequence reads: CSAQGLLITDTQYF. In DNA, the CDR3 is TGCAGCGCCCAGGGACTTCTGATCACAGATACGCAGTATTTT.

The chain employs TRBV5-1 and TRBJ1-1, with a possible D match to TRBD1 (5 bases). The length of the CDR3 is 15 residues. V shed 2 bases and J shed 2 bases, with 13 bases lying between them. Germline-derived CDR1 and CDR2 are SGHRS and YFSETQ. The CDR3 spells CASSFQGPGNTEAFF. The CDR3 coding sequence is TGCGCCAGCAGCTTTCAGGGTCCGGGAAACACTGAAGCTTTCTTT.

The J gene is TRBJ1-5, the V gene TRBV5-1; D is unresolved. Germline V gives CDR1 SGHRS, CDR2 YFSETQ. The CDR3 is made up of 13 amino acids. The ends were cut back, 0 bases at V and 6 bases at J, with 7 bases in the middle. CDR3 sequence: CASSLAVTQPQHF. The DNA for the CDR3 is TGCGCCAGCAGCTTGGCGGTAACTCAGCCCCAGCATTTT.

This chain uses TRBV19 with TRBJ1-5; weak D call: TRBD1 (6 bases). The V end was cut by 4 bases, the J end by 5 bases, with 9 bases between. Germline values: CDR1 LNHDA, CDR2 SQIVND (reference sequence). The CDR3 totals 13 residues. CDR3 sequence: CASSTRGDQPQHF. The CDR3 coding sequence is TGTGCCAGTAGTACCAGGGGTGATCAGCCCCAGCATTTT. Full variable domain (outside the CDR3, taken from reference TRBV19 and TRBJ1-5): DGGITQSPKYLFRKEGQNVTLSCEQNLNHDAMYWYRQDPGQGLRLIYYSQIVNDFQKGDIAEGYSVSREKKESFPLTVTSAQKNPTAFYLCASSTRGDQPQHFGDGTRLSIL.

The rearrangement links TRBV9 to TRBJ2-3; 10 bases align to TRBD2. Trimming removed 4 bases from V and 0 bases from J; junction bases left unmatched: 8. Germline V gene sequence: CDR1 SGDLS, CDR2 YYNGEE. The CDR3 sequence is 17 residues long. The CDR3 DNA reads as TGTGCCAGCAGCACCAGGAAGCGGGGGGGAAGCACAGATACGCAGTATTTT. Amino acids: CASSTRKRGGSTDTQYF.

The rearrangement links TRBV13 to TRBJ1-1; 9 bases align to TRBD1. The CDR3 contains 14 residues. The V and J ends lost 3 bases and 6 bases, in that order; junction bases with no gene match: 5. Per germline, CDR1 PRHDT and CDR2 FYEKMQ (reference sequence). In DNA form, the CDR3 reads TGTGCCAGCAGCTTCGGGACAGGGCCCGCTGAAGCTTTCTTT. This sequence encodes CASSFGTGPAEAFF. Supplemented by reference TRBV13 and TRBJ1-1, the full variable domain reads AAGVIQSPRHLIKEKRETATLKCYPIPRHDTVYWYQQGPGQDPQFLISFYEKMQSDKGSIPDRFSAQQFSDYHSELNMSSLELGDSALYFCASSFGTGPAEAFFGQGTRLTVV.

This clone was seen once. The chain joins TRBV4-1 to TRBJ1-4; D is undetermined. Germline V CDR1 and CDR2: MGHRA, YSYEKL. This CDR3 has 14 amino acids. V lost 4 bases and J 7 bases, leaving 13 bases between the germline ends. This CDR3 reads CASSLDWWGEKLFF. The CDR3 DNA sequence: TGCGCCAGCAGCCTCGACTGGTGGGGTGAAAAACTGTTTTTT.

This clone showed up just once. The V call is TRBV5-1, the J call TRBJ1-2, with 7 nucleotides matching TRBD1. J gave up 4 bases and V 4 bases, and 16 bases lay outside the gene matches. Germline CDR1 SGHRS, CDR2 YFSETQ. The CDR3 is made up of 17 amino acids. This chain's CDR3 is CASSPLTALTGLYGYTF. The CDR3 DNA reads TGCGCCAGCAGCCCCCTGACCGCCTTGACAGGGCTCTATGGCTACACCTTC.

The chain combines TRBV5-5 with TRBJ1-3; no reliable D call. Trimming cost V 0 bases and J 6 bases, with 19 bases left between them. CDR1 is SGHKS and CDR2 is YYEKEE in the germline V gene (reference sequence). The CDR3 covers 17 residues. CDR3 DNA: TGTGCCAGCAGCTTGGGTCCCACCATAGCTGGAGAAAACACCATATATTTT. The encoded protein is CASSLGPTIAGENTIYF.

The chain recombines TRBV4-1 with TRBJ2-7, with 12 bases identical to TRBD2. The CDR3 has 15 residues. Germline-derived CDR1 and CDR2 are MGHRA and YSYEKL. The junction had 4 bases not matched to a gene; V was cut back by 1 base and J by 6 bases. The CDR3 sequence: CASSQGTSGAFEQYF. The CDR3 nucleotides are TGCGCCAGCAGCCAAGGGACTAGCGGGGCCTTCGAGCAGTACTTC.

The gene calls are TRBV10-1 and TRBJ1-1, with D maybe TRBD1 (5 bases). Germline assignment: CDR1 WNHNN and CDR2 SYGVQD (reference sequence). CDR3 length: 15 residues. V shed 0 bases and J shed 4 bases, with 12 bases lying between them. CDR3 coding DNA: TGCGCCAGCAGTGAGTCGCTTTTGGGGCGCACTGAAGCTTTCTTT. Amino acids: CASSESLLGRTEAFF.

CDR3 amino acids: CASSLAVRGYTF. CDR3 sequence (DNA): TGTGCCAGCAGCTTGGCCGTGAGAGGATACACCTTC. This chain joins TRBV5-8 and TRBJ1-2; no clear D. V lost 0 bases and J 11 bases, leaving 11 bases between the germline ends. The germline gives CDR1 SGHTS, CDR2 YDEGEE. This CDR3 contains 12 residues.

This chain joins TRBV7-9 and TRBJ2-7; D gene unclear. CDR1 is SEHNR and CDR2 is FQNEAQ in the germline V gene (reference sequence). The CDR3 runs 13 residues. Trimming removed 0 bases from V and 3 bases from J, with 6 bases in between. CDR3 in DNA: TGTGCCAGCAGCTTAGCGCCTCACTACGAGCAGTACTTC. It yields the protein CASSLAPHYEQYF.

The chain joins TRBV6-1 to TRBJ1-2; TRBD1 aligns across 9 bases. The V gene end was trimmed by 2 bases and the J gene end by 7 bases; junction bases not matched to a gene: 5. The CDR3 is 14 amino acids. CDR1 MNHNS and CDR2 SASEGT come from the germline V gene. Here the CDR3 reads CASSELGQGFGYTF. The DNA of the CDR3 is TGTGCCAGCAGTGAATTGGGACAGGGTTTTGGCTACACCTTC.

The V call is TRBV7-9, the J call TRBJ2-7; the D is unclear. This CDR3 is 12 amino acids long. The germline V gene encodes CDR1 SEHNR and CDR2 FQNEAQ (reference sequence). The V gene lost 5 bases and the J gene lost 1 base, with 6 bases spanning the gap. CDR3 nucleotides: TGTGCCAGCAGCCCAGAATCCTACGAGCAGTACTTC. This translates into CASSPESYEQYF.

The chain employs TRBV6-6 and TRBJ1-1, with 7 positions matching TRBD1. CDR3 length: 13 residues. V was pared by 0 bases and J by 10 bases, with 5 bases of the junction left unmatched. Germline assignment: CDR1 MNHNY and CDR2 SVGAGI (reference sequence). The CDR3 DNA reads as TGTGCCAGCAGTTACTCGACAGGGTGGGGAGCTTTCTTT. It codes for CASSYSTGWGAFF.

This sequence joins TRBV7-9 and TRBJ1-1, with a weak D call TRBD1 (5 bases). V was clipped by 3 bases and J by 1 base, with 12 bases between them. The CDR3 spans 15 residues. The V gene's germline CDR1 is SEHNR and CDR2 FQNEAQ (reference sequence). The CDR3, as DNA: TGTGCCAGCAGCTTTATGGGCAGGGCGAACACTGAAGCTTTCTTT. This translates into CASSFMGRANTEAFF.

The chain joins TRBV30 to TRBJ1-2; D is unresolved. CDR1 is GTSNPN, CDR2 SVGIG, per germline (reference sequence). The CDR3 extends over 12 amino acids. Trimming cost V 2 bases and J 4 bases, with 8 bases left between them. The CDR3 coding sequence is TGTGCCTGGAGTAAGCCCTCCTATGGCTACACCTTC. Amino acids: CAWSKPSYGYTF.

The chain links TRBV28 to TRBJ2-2; D not resolved. V was clipped by 6 bases and J by 4 bases, with 15 bases between them. The CDR3 is made up of 15 amino acids. Per the germline V gene, CDR1 is MDHEN and CDR2 is SYDVKM. The CDR3 sequence: CASRFLGFSTGELFF. DNA of the CDR3: TGTGCCAGCAGGTTTCTGGGTTTCAGCACCGGGGAGCTGTTTTTT.

This clone was counted once. The V gene is TRBV19, the J gene TRBJ1-5, with a tentative D call TRBD1 (6 bases). This CDR3 is built from 14 residues. Germline V gene data show CDR1 as LNHDA and CDR2 as SQIVND (reference sequence). The germline V and J ends were trimmed by 10 bases and 10 bases, with 23 bases remaining between them. The CDR3 bases are TGTGCCATCTCACAGGGAGAGGGGAGAGGCCCCCAGCATTTT. The encoded protein is CAISQGEGRGPQHF.

The chain has TRBV6-6 and TRBJ1-5, with D unresolved. Germline lookup yields CDR1 MNHNY and CDR2 SVGAGI (reference sequence). The CDR3 has 16 residues. Trimming cost V 2 bases and J 9 bases, with 20 bases left between them. Written as DNA, the CDR3 is TGTGCCAGCAGTTACCCCTTGGGAGGGTCTCTCCGGCCCCAGCATTTT. Translating it yields CASSYPLGGSLRPQHF.

The CDR3 DNA reads TGCAGTGCTAGTTTCCCTAGAACCAATGAGCAGTTCTTC. It encodes CSASFPRTNEQFF. This chain connects TRBV20-1 to TRBJ2-1; no clear D. CDR3 length: 13 amino acids. The V end lost 3 bases, the J end lost 6 bases, and 12 bases lay between the germline ends. Germline V gene sequence: CDR1 DFQATT, CDR2 SNEGSKA (reference sequence).

CDR3: CASSPRRGTAEAFF. CDR3 nucleotides: TGTGCCAGCAGCCCCCGAAGGGGGACAGCGGAAGCTTTCTTT. The rearrangement joins TRBV3-1 (or the pseudogene TRBV3-2) to TRBJ1-1; 7 bases line up with TRBD1. This CDR3 is built from 14 residues. Germline values: CDR1 LGHDT, CDR2 YNNKEL (reference sequence). Losses at the gene ends were 4 bases for V and 8 bases for J; bases not matched to a gene: 10.